What follows are 23 T cell receptor beta chains derived from one specimen sequenced in a study of vaccination effects on CD4 cells after COVID-19. No antigen has been identified for these receptors. Generated by immunoSEQ multiplex PCR, the TCRdb table keeps only in-frame clones and is missing some. This table has 30,000 to 35,000 clones, about 68% appearing once. Following 10 days of culture, CD4+ T cells were isolated. The infection with SARS-CoV-2 (confirmed by PCR) occurred in this person between March and December 2020. All participants had two doses of either the BNT162b2 or mRNA-1273 vaccine. Specimen: CD4+ T cells from PBMCs cultured without peptide, collected after COVID-19 vaccination. The receptors here all came from a human donor who had a prior SARS-CoV-2 infection.

This chain joins TRBV21-1 and TRBJ1-5. TRBV21-1 is noted as a pseudogene. There are 15 residues in the CDR3. The CDR3 DNA sequence: TGTGCCAGCAGCTCACTCGTCAGTTTGGGTCAGCCCCAGCATTTT. This gives the protein CASSSLVSLGQPQHF.

V and J are TRBV28 and TRBJ2-1; D may be TRBD1 or TRBD2 (6 bases each). The CDR3 extends over 14 amino acids. V was shortened by 7 bases and J by 7 bases, with 17 bases between the two germline ends. CDR1 and CDR2 from the germline V gene are MDHEN and SYDVKM. The CDR3 spells CASTEGGRHNEQFF. The CDR3 nucleotides read TGTGCCAGCACGGAGGGGGGCCGGCATAATGAGCAGTTCTTC.

This chain connects TRBV6-5 to TRBJ1-1, with D possibly TRBD1 on 6 matching bases. The V gene lost 6 bases and the J gene lost 4 bases, with 15 bases spanning the gap. Germline CDR1 reads MNHEY; CDR2 reads SVGAGI. The CDR3 consists of 14 residues. Here the CDR3 DNA reads TGTGCCAGCAGACCCCACAGGGAGGGCACTGAAGCTTTCTTT. It yields the protein CASRPHREGTEAFF.

V and J are TRBV4-3 and TRBJ2-7, with 9 bases aligning to TRBD2. Germline-derived CDR1 and CDR2 are LGHNA and YSLEER. The CDR3 totals 14 residues. V lost 4 bases to trimming and J lost 9 bases; unmatched junction nucleotides: 10. The CDR3 spells CASSPAASGMAQYF. CDR3 bases: TGCGCCAGCAGCCCGGCGGCTAGCGGGATGGCGCAGTACTTC.

This clone showed up just a few times. The chain couples TRBV5-1 to TRBJ2-3, with D maybe TRBD2 (5 bases). The ends were cut back, 1 base at V and 4 bases at J, with 10 bases in the middle. The CDR3 has 14 amino acids. The V gene's germline CDR1 is SGHRS and CDR2 YFSETQ. The CDR3 bases are TGCGCCAGCAGCTTGATACCTAGCTCAGATACGCAGTATTTT. This encodes CASSLIPSSDTQYF.

The chain combines TRBV18 with TRBJ1-1; D remains unclear. The CDR3 covers 17 residues. V gave up 0 bases and J gave up 0 bases, with 14 bases separating them. Germline-derived CDR1 and CDR2 are KGHSH and LQKENI. CDR3 nucleotide sequence: TGTGCCAGCTCACCACCTCGTTCACAAGGGCTGAACACTGAAGCTTTCTTT. Protein: CASSPPRSQGLNTEAFF. Variable domain in full (rest from reference TRBV18 and TRBJ1-1): NAGVMQNPRHLVRRRGQEARLRCSPMKGHSHVYWYRQLPEEGLKFMVYLQKENIIDESGMPKERFSAEFPKEGPSILRIQQVVRGDSAAYFCASSPPRSQGLNTEAFFGQGTRLTVV.

This chain uses TRBV7-8 with TRBJ2-2; the D gene is possibly TRBD1 (5 bases). The CDR3 spans 16 residues. Germline CDR1 is SGHVS and CDR2 is FQNEAQ. The ends were cut back, 6 bases at V and 8 bases at J, with 22 bases in the middle. CDR3 loop: CASRPRVRVGKGELFF. The CDR3 DNA follows: TGTGCCAGCAGACCCCGTGTCAGGGTAGGAAAAGGGGAGCTGTTTTTT.

The chain employs TRBV4-2 and TRBJ2-3, with D perhaps TRBD1 (7 bases). From germline, CDR1 is LGHNA and CDR2 YNFKEQ. V lost 1 base to trimming and J lost 4 bases, with 15 bases between them. The CDR3 has 16 amino acids. The CDR3 DNA reads as TGTGCCAGCAGCCAAGGGAGGGCAGGGGGATCAGATACGCAGTATTTT. This encodes CASSQGRAGGSDTQYF.

This chain connects TRBV5-1 to TRBJ2-3; D is possibly TRBD2 (6 bases). Germline values: CDR1 SGHRS, CDR2 YFSETQ. V lost 0 bases and J 4 bases, leaving 18 bases between the germline ends. The CDR3 spans 17 residues. DNA for the CDR3: TGCGCCAGCAGCTTGGGTATTAGGAGGGGAGCCCCAGATACGCAGTATTTT. This encodes CASSLGIRRGAPDTQYF.

The chain joins TRBV15 to TRBJ2-7, with 7 bases fitting TRBD1. The CDR3 is made up of 12 amino acids. Germline trimming cut 9 bases from V and 5 bases from J; bases unmatched to any gene: 7. Germline assignment: CDR1 LNHNV and CDR2 YYDKDF (reference sequence). The CDR3 loop is CATGGRVHEQYF. The CDR3 DNA reads as TGTGCCACAGGGGGCAGGGTCCACGAGCAGTACTTC.

This sequence joins TRBV6-5 and TRBJ1-1, with D tentatively TRBD1 (6 bases). Germline values: CDR1 MNHEY, CDR2 SVGAGI. V lost 6 bases and J lost 4, with 12 bases in between. The CDR3 covers 13 residues. DNA for the CDR3: TGTGCCAGCAGCCCCGCAGGGGTCACTGAAGCTTTCTTT. Its protein product is CASSPAGVTEAFF.

The rearrangement uses TRBV18 and TRBJ2-1; 8 positions match TRBD2. CDR3 size: 18 residues. Losses at the gene ends were 6 bases for V and 1 base for J; bases not matched to a gene: 14. Germline lookup yields CDR1 KGHSH and CDR2 LQKENI. The CDR3 loop reads CASSNNIGIAGSYNEQFF. The CDR3 bases are TGTGCCAGCTCGAATAATATCGGCATAGCGGGGTCCTACAATGAGCAGTTCTTC.

This chain joins TRBV29-1 and TRBJ1-2, with 10 bases lining up with TRBD1. The germline V gene has CDR1 SQVTM and CDR2 ANQGSEA. The V gene end was trimmed by 1 base and the J gene end by 2 bases; junction bases not matched to a gene: 4. There are 15 residues in the CDR3. The CDR3 spells CSVEGVGQGNYGYTF. CDR3 in DNA: TGCAGCGTTGAAGGCGTGGGACAGGGGAACTATGGCTACACCTTC.

The chain employs TRBV9 and TRBJ2-2; 7 nucleotides align to TRBD1. This CDR3 region has 16 residues. Trimming cost V 4 bases and J 4 bases; bases outside gene matches: 10. CDR1 is SGDLS, CDR2 YYNGEE, per germline. CDR3 sequence reads: CASSPTGERGTGELFF. The CDR3 DNA sequence: TGTGCCAGCAGCCCCACAGGGGAACGGGGCACCGGGGAGCTGTTTTTT. The complete variable domain, with remaining parts taken from reference TRBV9 and TRBJ2-2, reads DSGVTQTPKHLITATGQRVTLRCSPRSGDLSVYWYQQSLDQGLQFLIQYYNGEERAKGNILERFSAQQFPDLHSELNLSSLELGDSALYFCASSPTGERGTGELFFGEGSRLTVL.

The gene calls are TRBV7-8 and TRBJ1-4, with a weak D call TRBD1 (5 bases). Germline V CDR1 and CDR2: SGHVS, FQNEAQ. This CDR3 spans 14 amino acids. V dropped 3 bases and J dropped 4 bases, with 9 bases sitting between them. CDR3 loop: CASSFGQGNEKLFF. For the CDR3, the DNA is TGTGCCAGCAGCTTCGGGCAGGGTAATGAAAAACTGTTTTTT. Complete variable domain (other parts from reference TRBV7-8 and TRBJ1-4): GAGVSQSPRYKVAKRGQDVALRCDPISGHVSLFWYQQALGQGPEFLTYFQNEAQLDKSGLPSDRFFAERPEGSVSTLKIQRTQQEDSAVYLCASSFGQGNEKLFFGSGTQLSVL.

The V gene is TRBV9, the J gene TRBJ2-3; TRBD2 might be the D (5 bases). The V end was cut by 0 bases, the J end by 2 bases, with 16 bases between. Germline V gene sequence: CDR1 SGDLS, CDR2 YYNGEE. The length of the CDR3 is 17 residues. CDR3 in amino acids: CASSVEGGSSYTDTQYF. The DNA of the CDR3 is TGTGCCAGCAGCGTAGAAGGCGGTTCTAGCTACACAGATACGCAGTATTTT. The entire variable domain, with the rest obtained from reference TRBV9 and TRBJ2-3, is as follows: DSGVTQTPKHLITATGQRVTLRCSPRSGDLSVYWYQQSLDQGLQFLIQYYNGEERAKGNILERFSAQQFPDLHSELNLSSLELGDSALYFCASSVEGGSSYTDTQYFGPGTRLTVL.

The CDR3 spells CASSKSGGIPYEQYF. Written as DNA, the CDR3 is TGTGCCAGTAGTAAAAGCGGGGGAATTCCCTACGAGCAGTACTTC. The chain recombines TRBV19 with TRBJ2-7; 8 nucleotides align to TRBD2. The trim removed 4 bases at V and 2 bases at J, leaving 7 bases unmatched. This CDR3 region has 15 residues. Germline assignment: CDR1 LNHDA and CDR2 SQIVND (reference sequence).

J is TRBJ2-7 and V is TRBV4-3, with 10 bases identical to TRBD2. CDR1 is LGHNA, CDR2 YSLEER, per germline. V dropped 1 base and J dropped 4; count of bases not matched to a gene: 10. The CDR3 covers 17 residues. This CDR3 reads CASSQVVGTSDRYEQYF. Here the CDR3 DNA reads TGCGCCAGCAGCCAAGTAGTCGGGACTAGCGATCGGTACGAGCAGTACTTC.

The rearrangement links TRBV7-2 to TRBJ2-1; TRBD2 agrees at 12 bases. In germline, CDR1 is SGHTA, CDR2 FQGNSA. The V segment lost 5 bases and the J segment 3 bases; nucleotides outside the gene matches: 5. The CDR3 loop spans 16 amino acids. The CDR3 loop reads CASSQTSGGHYNEQFF. The CDR3 region has the DNA TGTGCCAGCAGCCAGACTAGCGGGGGCCACTACAATGAGCAGTTCTTC. The full variable domain, its missing parts supplied by reference TRBV7-2 and TRBJ2-1, is GAGVSQSPSNKVTEKGKDVELRCDPISGHTALYWYRQSLGQGLEFLIYFQGNSAPDKSGLPSDRFSAERTGGSVSTLTIQRTQQEDSAVYLCASSQTSGGHYNEQFFGPGTRLTVL.

The chain combines TRBV5-1 with TRBJ2-3; weak D call: TRBD1 (5 bases). From germline, CDR1 is SGHRS and CDR2 YFSETQ. With 0 bases removed from V and 6 bases from J, the gap between germline ends came to 11 bases. The CDR3 consists of 14 residues. The CDR3 DNA follows: TGCGCCAGCAGCTTGGAGTCCAACAGGGATACGCAGTATTTT. This translates into CASSLESNRDTQYF.

The chain joins TRBV29-1 to TRBJ1-2, with TRBD1 as a possible D gene (6 bases). Germline V gene data show CDR1 as SQVTM and CDR2 as ANQGSEA. The V gene lost 6 bases and the J gene lost 0 bases, with 14 bases spanning the gap. The CDR3 contains 14 residues. CDR3 nucleotide sequence: TGCAGCGTCGGACAGAGCCTTACTAACTATGGCTACACCTTC. Its translation: CSVGQSLTNYGYTF. Variable domain in full (rest from reference TRBV29-1 and TRBJ1-2): SAVISQKPSRDICQRGTSLTIQCQVDSQVTMMFWYRQQPGQSLTLIATANQGSEATYESGFVIDKFPISRPNLTFSTLTVSNMSPEDSSIYLCSVGQSLTNYGYTFGSGTRLTVV.

This chain uses TRBV2 with TRBJ1-1, with D tentatively TRBD1 (5 bases). V was pared by 2 bases and J by 11 bases, with 12 bases between. Germline loops: CDR1 SNHLY, CDR2 FYNNEI. The CDR3 sequence is 12 residues long. CDR3 amino acids: CASSESGARAFF. The CDR3 DNA follows: TGTGCCAGCAGTGAATCCGGGGCGAGGGCTTTCTTT.

This clone was seen once. V is TRBV7-3 and J is TRBJ2-3; D not certain. The CDR3 totals 13 residues. Between the trimmed V and J ends, which lost 2 bases and 2 bases, there was a span of 5 bases. Germline V CDR1 and CDR2: SGHTA, FQGTGA. CDR3 DNA sequence: TGTGCCAGCAGCTTACCTCCCACAGATACGCAGTATTTT. The encoded protein is CASSLPPTDTQYF.